What follows are 28 T cell receptor beta chains derived from one specimen sequenced in a study of identical twins (dated by TCRdb to the mid-2010s). Libraries were constructed by 5' RACE. The run used an Illumina HiSeq 2000. In TCRdb, the public reads were trimmed at Q25 with fastp and aligned with MiXCR, with productive beta chains retained. Merged by CDR3 protein, the rows form single entries marked with the most common genes and DNA. Here the sample has under 1 million distinct CDR3 sequences; approximately 13% occur a single time. The ten largest clones capture 1.5% to 2% of the sample. The data also belong to a second study, concerning yellow fever vaccine responses in identical twins.

Sequencing used PBMCs. Receptors originate from a woman aged 18-30 years in good health.

This clonotype was detected only a few times. V is TRBV24-1 and J is TRBJ2-3; 8 positions agree with TRBD2. Trimming removed 3 bases from V and 2 bases from J; junction bases left unmatched: 6. The CDR3 has 16 amino acids. Germline V gene data show CDR1 as KGHDR and CDR2 as SFDVKD. The CDR3 is CATSDRVAGNTDTQYF. The DNA of the CDR3 is TGTGCCACCAGTGATCGGGTAGCGGGGAACACAGATACGCAGTATTTT.

This clonotype came up a few times. This chain uses TRBV29-1 with TRBJ2-3, with no clear D. Per germline, CDR1 SQVTM and CDR2 ANQGSEA. This CDR3 region has 14 residues. Between the trimmed V and J ends, which lost 4 bases and 0 bases, there was a span of 11 bases. The CDR3 spells CSVVGSTSTDTQYF. CDR3 bases: TGCAGCGTTGTTGGGTCTACTAGCACAGATACGCAGTATTTT.

This clonotype was found a few times. CDR3 in DNA: TGCAGTGCTAGTGCAGTCAATGAGCAGTTCTTC. This encodes CSASAVNEQFF. The chain couples TRBV20-1 to TRBJ2-1; D gene ambiguous. The germline V gene encodes CDR1 DFQATT and CDR2 SNEGSKA (reference sequence). Trimming took off 3 bases at V and 6 bases at J, with 6 bases between the two ends. CDR3 length equals 11 residues.

Comment on this clonotype: One base away lies a much larger clone, so this may be a sequencing read error. The V and J genes are TRBV12-3 or TRBV12-4 and TRBJ2-3; 8 nucleotides match TRBD1. J gave up 4 bases and V 7 bases, and 10 bases lay outside the gene matches. This CDR3 has 15 residues. In nucleotides, the CDR3 is TGTGCCAGCAACCCGACAGGGGCTAGCTCAGATACGCAGTATTTT. It encodes CASNPTGASSDTQYF.

V gene TRBV27 combines with J gene TRBJ2-6, with D perhaps matching TRBD2 (6 bases). The CDR3 is 15 residues long. V shed 5 bases and J shed 2 bases, with 10 bases lying between them. Germline V gene lookup returns CDR1 MNHEY and CDR2 SMNVEV (reference sequence). As DNA, the CDR3 is TGTGCCAGCAGTCCCCGCGGGGCTGGGGCCAACGTCCTGACTTTC. Amino acid sequence: CASSPRGAGANVLTF.

The rearrangement joins TRBV5-1 to TRBJ1-4; 7 bases are a match to TRBD1. The CDR3 length is 15 residues. Germline V gene data show CDR1 as SGHRS and CDR2 as YFSETQ. V gave up 4 bases and J gave up 5 bases; unmatched junction bases: 8. The CDR3 DNA reads as TGCGCCAGCAGCCGCGGACAGGAAATCAATGAAAAACTGTTTTTT. Translating it yields CASSRGQEINEKLFF.

This CDR3 is CSATRDRGSFNYGYTF. The CDR3 DNA sequence: TGCAGTGCTACTCGGGACAGGGGGTCTTTTAACTATGGCTACACCTTC. The chain couples TRBV20-1 to TRBJ1-2, with 11 bases matching TRBD1. CDR3 size: 16 residues. V shed 4 bases and J 1 base; nucleotides not matched to a gene: 8. Germline lookup yields CDR1 DFQATT and CDR2 SNEGSKA (reference sequence).

Note on this clonotype: A junction boundary mismatches the germline segment, possibly from a read error. The chain is built from TRBV7-9 and TRBJ1-2, with 8 bases that match TRBD1. CDR3 length equals 14 residues. Germline CDR1 is SEHNR and CDR2 is FQNEAQ (reference sequence). For the CDR3, the DNA is TGTGCCAGCAGATTAGGACAGGGCACCTATGGCTACACCTTC. Translating gives CASRLGQGTYGYTF.

The rearrangement joins TRBV2 to TRBJ2-3; D remains unclear. V lost 8 bases, J lost 7 bases, and 7 bases lay in between. The CDR3 has 10 residues. CDR1 is SNHLY and CDR2 is FYNNEI in the germline V gene. This chain's CDR3 is CASGQNTQYF. The CDR3 DNA is TGTGCCAGCGGCCAGAATACGCAGTATTTT.

The chain recombines TRBV14 with TRBJ2-1; 7 bases align to TRBD1. Unmatched junction bases numbered 8, after V lost 4 bases and J lost 2 bases. The CDR3 loop spans 16 amino acids. CDR1 SGHDN and CDR2 FVKESK come from the germline V gene. CDR3 amino acids: CASSPTGQVAYNEQFF. The CDR3 nucleotides are TGTGCCAGCAGCCCTACCGGACAGGTTGCCTACAATGAGCAGTTCTTC.

This clonotype was observed a handful of times. The V and J genes are TRBV5-6 and TRBJ2-2; perhaps TRBD2 as D (5 bases). In germline, CDR1 is SGHDT, CDR2 YYEEEE. The germline V and J ends were trimmed by 4 bases and 3 bases, with 13 bases remaining between them. The CDR3 loop spans 15 amino acids. CDR3 nucleotides: TGTGCCAGCAGCGCGGGCCCCTCGGACACCGGGGAGCTGTTTTTT. Its protein product is CASSAGPSDTGELFF.

The CDR3 DNA reads TGTGCCAGCAGCGTAGGCCGAGCCTGGACCGGGTATGGCTACACCTTC. This gives the protein CASSVGRAWTGYGYTF. V usage is TRBV9 and J usage is TRBJ1-2, with D uncertain. The length of the CDR3 is 16 residues. Trimming shortened V by 0 bases and J by 5 bases, and 17 bases separated the two germline ends. Germline lookup yields CDR1 SGDLS and CDR2 YYNGEE. Supplemented by reference TRBV9 and TRBJ1-2, the full variable domain reads DSGVTQTPKHLITATGQRVTLRCSPRSGDLSVYWYQQSLDQGLQFLIQYYNGEERAKGNILERFSAQQFPDLHSELNLSSLELGDSALYFCASSVGRAWTGYGYTFGSGTRLTVV.

The chain joins TRBV11-2 to TRBJ1-1; D gene unclear. This CDR3 contains 14 residues. V was shortened by 3 bases and J by 1 base, with 9 bases between the two germline ends. Germline V gene sequence: CDR1 SGHAT, CDR2 FQNNGV. The CDR3 nucleotides are TGTGCCAGCAGCTTTCCCTCGAGGAACACTGAAGCTTTCTTT. It translates to CASSFPSRNTEAFF.

V is TRBV5-6 and J is TRBJ2-7; TRBD1 agrees at 7 bases. This CDR3 is built from 17 residues. Looked up from germline, CDR1 is SGHDT and CDR2 is YYEEEE. V trimming: 4 bases; J trimming: 1 base; junction bases outside the gene matches: 14. DNA of the CDR3: TGTGCCAGCAGCCCACGCCAGCAGACAGGGTCGTCCTACGAGCAGTACTTC. Protein sequence: CASSPRQQTGSSYEQYF. Full variable domain (rest looked up from reference TRBV5-6 and TRBJ2-7): DAGVTQSPTHLIKTRGQQVTLRCSPKSGHDTVSWYQQALGQGPQFIFQYYEEEERQRGNFPDRFSGHQFPNYSSELNVNALLLGDSALYLCASSPRQQTGSSYEQYFGPGTRLTVT.

This clonotype was seen more than once but under ten times. The chain couples TRBV18 to TRBJ2-7, with D perhaps TRBD1 or TRBD2 (5 bases each). The CDR3 is 13 amino acids. Germline loops: CDR1 KGHSH, CDR2 LQKENI. V was cut by 6 bases and J by 5 bases, with 14 bases left in between. The CDR3 DNA sequence: TGTGCCAGCTCCTCGACACGGGGCAACGAGCAGTACTTC. Protein product: CASSSTRGNEQYF.

Concerning this clonotype itself: A junction boundary mismatches the germline segment, possibly from a read error. The rearrangement uses TRBV9 and TRBJ1-1, with TRBD1 matching over 10 bases. The CDR3 consists of 13 residues. Per germline, CDR1 SGDLS and CDR2 YYNGEE. The CDR3 DNA reads as TGTGCCAGCAGCGTCGGACAGGGGGGCATTTTGGTCTTT. It is translated as CASSVGQGGILVF.

The chain joins TRBV29-1 to TRBJ2-1; 7 positions agree with TRBD1. CDR1 is SQVTM, CDR2 ANQGSEA, per germline. CDR3 length equals 13 residues. The V gene end was trimmed by 3 bases and the J gene end by 5 bases; junction bases not matched to a gene: 4. DNA for the CDR3: TGCAGCGTTGACCCTGACAGGGACAATGAGCAGTTCTTC. Translated, it gives CSVDPDRDNEQFF.

This clonotype was seen a few times. The DNA is omitted, as the CDR3 cannot be located on it reliably, and the CDR3 follows TCRdb's listing. The CDR3 region is CASSPGQLTGELFFF. The chain employs TRBV28 and TRBJ2-2; the table gives TRBD1 as D, unverified against the DNA. Germline assignment: CDR1 MDHEN and CDR2 SYDVKM. Counting both end residues, the CDR3 totals 15 amino acids.

V usage is TRBV20-1 and J usage is TRBJ2-3, with 13 bases that match TRBD2. The CDR3 contains 17 residues. V lost 5 bases and J lost 5; bases outside the gene matches: 13. CDR1 DFQATT and CDR2 SNEGSKA come from the germline V gene (reference sequence). CDR3 region: CSAQGLAGDREGDTQYF. The CDR3 DNA sequence: TGCAGTGCTCAAGGACTAGCGGGAGATAGGGAAGGAGATACGCAGTATTTT.

This clonotype was seen more than once but under ten times. The rearrangement joins TRBV4-1 to TRBJ2-1, with 10 bases fitting TRBD2. The CDR3 runs to 15 residues. Germline lookup yields CDR1 MGHRA and CDR2 YSYEKL. Trimming took 1 base from V and 6 from J; bases not matched to a gene: 3. The CDR3 spells CASSQVASGGNEQFF. The CDR3 nucleotides read TGCGCCAGCAGCCAAGTGGCTAGCGGGGGCAATGAGCAGTTCTTC.

The J gene is TRBJ1-1, the V gene TRBV12-3 or TRBV12-4, with D perhaps TRBD1 (5 bases). The CDR3 runs to 13 residues. Between the trimmed V and J ends, which lost 6 bases and 0 bases, there was a span of 8 bases. CDR3 DNA sequence: TGTGCCAGCAGGGACAAGTTGAACACTGAAGCTTTCTTT. It encodes CASRDKLNTEAFF.

This clonotype showed up just a few times. The genes are TRBV2 and TRBJ2-7; 7 nucleotides line up with TRBD1. J lost 0 bases, V lost 6 bases, and 8 bases had no gene match. From germline, CDR1 is SNHLY and CDR2 FYNNEI. The CDR3 extends over 15 amino acids. This CDR3 is CASSLTGAPSYEQYV. The CDR3 DNA sequence: TGTGCCAGCAGCCTTACAGGGGCCCCCTCCTACGAGCAGTACGTC.

This clonotype was counted ten times or more. The gene calls are TRBV3-1 and TRBJ2-1, with D perhaps being TRBD1 or TRBD2 (5 bases each). This CDR3 is built from 15 residues. With 0 bases removed from V and 12 bases from J, the gap between germline ends came to 18 bases. Germline-derived CDR1 and CDR2 are LGHDT and YNNKEL (reference sequence). The CDR3 protein is CASSQEFGTPGRQFF. Here the CDR3 DNA reads TGTGCCAGCAGCCAAGAGTTCGGGACCCCGGGTCGGCAGTTCTTC.

This clonotype was counted ten times or more. The chain has TRBV29-1 and TRBJ2-7; possibly TRBD1 or TRBD2 for D (5 bases each). Trimming removed 0 bases at V and 9 bases at J, with 12 bases between. The V gene's germline CDR1 is SQVTM and CDR2 ANQGSEA. CDR3 size: 12 residues. The CDR3 DNA follows: TGCAGCGTTGAAGATGAAGGGGAGCCGCAGTACGTC. It is translated as CSVEDEGEPQYV.

This clonotype was recorded a few times. This chain uses TRBV29-1 with TRBJ1-1, with 11 bases lining up with TRBD1. With 6 bases clipped from V and 10 bases from J, the junction kept 10 bases outside the gene matches. The CDR3 is 13 amino acids. Germline CDR1 is SQVTM and CDR2 is ANQGSEA. The CDR3 region is CSVDGQGAVGAFF. The CDR3 DNA follows: TGCAGCGTGGACGGACAGGGGGCCGTGGGAGCTTTCTTT.

The chain employs TRBV24-1 and TRBJ2-1; TRBD2 matches at 8 bases. The CDR3 contains 18 residues. Per germline, CDR1 KGHDR and CDR2 SFDVKD. With V trimmed by 0 bases and J by 0 bases, 6 bases remained unmatched. CDR3 sequence reads: CATSDLAGSGSSYNEQFF. The CDR3 DNA is TGTGCCACCAGTGATTTGGCCGGAAGCGGGAGCTCCTACAATGAGCAGTTCTTC.

This clonotype came up many times. The chain employs TRBV20-1 and TRBJ2-7; 7 nucleotides align to TRBD1. The germline CDR1 and CDR2 sequences are DFQATT and SNEGSKA (reference sequence). Germline trimming cut 0 bases from V and 1 base from J; bases unmatched to any gene: 12. The CDR3 runs 17 residues. The CDR3 region is CSARDSITGVRSYEQYF. The CDR3 nucleotides read TGCAGTGCTAGAGACTCAATAACAGGGGTTCGATCCTACGAGCAGTACTTC.

This clonotype was counted ten times or more. The chain employs TRBV6-1 and TRBJ2-1; the match to TRBD2 covers 7 bases. This CDR3 spans 15 amino acids. Germline V gives CDR1 MNHNS, CDR2 SASEGT. J was trimmed by 5 bases and V by 6 bases; bases with no gene match: 10. CDR3 protein: CASSRLGTTNNEQFF. The CDR3 DNA reads as TGTGCCAGCAGCCGCCTCGGGACTACAAACAATGAGCAGTTCTTC.